The next 7 T cell receptor beta chains were all read from a single sample in a study of T cell clonality in common variable immunodeficiency. The table came from immunoSEQ multiplex PCR; TCRdb's copy has only in-frame clones and leaves some out. The repertoire has about 37,000 clones, none seen only once; the ten largest take about 1%. The specimen sequenced was peripheral blood mononuclear cells. These receptors were taken from a person between 18 and 75 years old in good health.

This clone came up many times. The read terminates 3 residues ahead of where the CDR3 ends, so the germline J gene completes it. The V and J genes are TRBV7-9 and TRBJ2-2, with TRBD2 identical over 10 bases. The CDR3 totals 15 residues. Germline trimming cut 5 bases from V and 4 bases from J; bases unmatched to any gene: 4. The germline V gene has CDR1 SEHNR and CDR2 FQNEAQ (reference sequence). The DNA read from the CDR3 is TGTGCCAGCAGCATGGGACTAGCGAGCACCGGGGAG. This gives the protein CASSMGLASTGE. The full CDR3 sequence reads CASSMGLASTGELFF. Full variable domain (remainder filled in from reference TRBV7-9 and TRBJ2-2): DTGVSQNPRHKITKRGQNVTFRCDPISEHNRLYWYRQTLGQGPEFLTYFQNEAQLEKSRLLSDRFSAERPKGSFSTLEIQRTEQGDSAMYLCASSMGLASTGELFFGEGSRLTVL.

This clone was seen at least ten times. The CDR3 is cut off 3 residues early in the read; its end comes from the germline J gene. V usage is TRBV2 and J usage is TRBJ1-1, with 9 nucleotides matching TRBD1. Trimming removed 6 bases from V and 0 bases from J; junction bases left unmatched: 2. Germline V CDR1 and CDR2: SNHLY, FYNNEI. The length of the CDR3 is 14 residues. CDR3 loop: CASRGQGMNTEAFF. The sequenced CDR3 bases are TGTGCCAGCAGGGGACAGGGCATGAACACTGAA.

This clone has a count of ten or more. The read terminates 3 residues before the CDR3 end, so the remaining end is supplied by the germline J gene. The V call is TRBV2, the J call TRBJ1-1; D perhaps matches TRBD1 (6 bases). V lost 8 bases to trimming and J lost 0 bases, with 10 bases between them. This CDR3 is built from 13 residues. CDR1 SNHLY and CDR2 FYNNEI come from the germline V gene. The sequenced CDR3 bases are TGTGCCAGCTCAGGGGTTTTGAACACTGAA. Translated: CASSGVLNTE. The whole CDR3 sequence is CASSGVLNTEAFF.

This clone was observed at least ten times. The read halts 3 residues ahead of the CDR3 end, with the missing end drawn from the germline J gene. V is TRBV4-2 and J is TRBJ2-1; 10 nucleotides line up with TRBD2. CDR1 and CDR2 from the germline V gene are LGHNA and YNFKEQ. The CDR3 spans 17 residues. V lost 3 bases to trimming and J lost 6 bases; unmatched junction nucleotides: 11. The CDR3 region is CASSHYILRTSGNEQFF. The CDR3 bases that were read are TGTGCCAGCAGCCACTATATTCTAAGGACTAGCGGCAATGAG.

This clone was seen at least ten times. CDR3 bases read: TGCAGCGTCCTGCGGGGACAGGGGACCTATGGC. Its protein product is CSVLRGQGTYG. The CDR3, in full, reads CSVLRGQGTYGYTF. This chain joins TRBV29-1 and TRBJ1-2, with 10 bases fitting TRBD1. The read is 3 residues too short to cover the CDR3 end, so that end is filled in from the germline J gene. This CDR3 region has 14 residues. Germline CDR1 is SQVTM and CDR2 is ANQGSEA. V was pared by 6 bases and J by 4 bases, with 8 bases of the junction left unmatched.

This clone was counted many times. The read ends 3 residues early relative to the CDR3; the germline J gene fills the gap. The rearrangement joins TRBV30 to TRBJ2-7, with 7 positions matching TRBD1. Trimming at V came to 5 bases and at J to 5 bases, leaving 12 bases not matched to a gene. From germline, CDR1 is GTSNPN and CDR2 SVGIG (reference sequence). This CDR3 is built from 14 residues. CDR3 sequence reads: CAWEPNLTGNEQYF. The covered CDR3 bases are TGTGCCTGGGAGCCCAACCTGACAGGGAACGAG.

This clone was seen ten or more times. The read is 3 residues too short to cover the CDR3 end, so that end is filled in from the germline J gene. The V call is TRBV19, the J call TRBJ2-1; 9 bases are a match to TRBD2. Germline V gene sequence: CDR1 LNHDA, CDR2 SQIVND (reference sequence). The CDR3 length is 16 residues. V shed 0 bases, J shed 8 bases, and the junction held 8 bases outside the gene matches. The part of the CDR3 DNA that was read is TGTGCCAGTAGTATAGAAGGTAGCGGGAGCGGTCATGAG. Its protein product is CASSIEGSGSGHE. Given in full, the CDR3 is CASSIEGSGSGHEQFF.